The 21 T cell receptor beta chains in this list originate from one sample, sequenced in a study of blood T cells in healthy people across ages (dated by TCRdb to the mid-2010s). The library was generated by 5' RACE. The sequencer was an Illumina HiSeq 2500. The second PCR ran for roughly 7 to 11 cycles and used a J-beta primer mix along with a sample-barcoded 5' primer. TCRdb ran its own pipeline on the public reads, namely fastp trimming at Q25 and MiXCR clone calling, and kept in-frame beta chains. Each entry is one CDR3 protein sequence, shown with its most common DNA and genes. Here the sample has 1.5 million to 2 million distinct CDR3 sequences; around 50% occur a single time. The ten largest clones add up to over 2% of the sample. Input material: blood. These receptors were taken from a woman in her thirties or forties in good health.

This clonotype was picked up a small number of times. The chain recombines TRBV15 with TRBJ2-4, with TRBD2 matching over 12 bases. The CDR3 covers 16 residues. Trimming removed 1 base from V and 8 bases from J; junction bases left unmatched: 6. Germline V lookup: CDR1 LNHNV, CDR2 YYDKDF (reference sequence). CDR3 bases: TGTGCCACCAGCAGAGCGACTAGCGGGGGAGAGGACATTCAGTACTTC. This codes for CATSRATSGGEDIQYF. Complete variable domain (other parts from reference TRBV15 and TRBJ2-4): DAMVIQNPRYQVTQFGKPVTLSCSQTLNHNVMYWYQQKSSQAPKLLFHYYDKDFNNEADTPDNFQSRRPNTSFCFLDIRSPGLGDTAMYLCATSRATSGGEDIQYFGAGTRLSVL.

The chain uses TRBV6-2 or TRBV6-3 and TRBJ2-1; no definite D call. The germline gives CDR1 MNHEY, CDR2 SVGEGT. The CDR3 loop spans 12 amino acids. The V end lost 5 bases, the J end lost 15 bases, and 17 bases lay between the germline ends. The CDR3 DNA follows: TGTGCCAGCAGTACGTCATTGAGGAGTCCGTTCTTC. This sequence encodes CASSTSLRSPFF.

This clonotype has only a few counts. The chain carries TRBV28 and TRBJ2-1, with 7 bases aligning to TRBD2. V lost 6 bases to trimming and J lost 1 base; unmatched junction nucleotides: 6. Germline V gene data show CDR1 as MDHEN and CDR2 as SYDVKM. The CDR3 has 15 residues. As DNA, the CDR3 is TGTGCCAGCAGCACCGCGGGGGAGTCCTACAATGAGCAGTTCTTC. Protein product: CASSTAGESYNEQFF.

Only a few counts were recorded for this clonotype. This chain uses TRBV6-6 with TRBJ1-1; D is uncertain. The V end lost 3 bases, the J end lost 1 base, and 9 bases lay between the germline ends. This CDR3 spans 14 amino acids. CDR1 is MNHNY, CDR2 SVGAGI, per germline (reference sequence). The CDR3 coding sequence is TGTGCCAGCAGTTATCCCGGCGGGAACACTGAAGCTTTCTTT. It specifies CASSYPGGNTEAFF.

The V and J genes are TRBV7-6 and TRBJ1-2; the D gene is possibly TRBD1 (5 bases). Trimming left V 6 bases short and J 4 bases short, with 18 bases between. The CDR3 consists of 15 residues. Per the germline V gene, CDR1 is SGHVS and CDR2 is FNYEAQ. CDR3 in amino acids: CASSQGEDGAYGYTF. CDR3 DNA sequence: TGTGCCAGCAGTCAAGGGGAGGACGGCGCCTATGGCTACACCTTC.

This clonotype was observed a few times. The genes are TRBV12-3 or TRBV12-4 and TRBJ1-5; D might be TRBD1 (6 bases). This CDR3 is built from 14 residues. V lost 3 bases, J lost 6 bases, and 12 bases lay in between. The CDR3 spells CASSFSGVGQPQHF. The CDR3 DNA reads TGTGCCAGCAGTTTCTCAGGGGTGGGTCAGCCCCAGCATTTT.

This clonotype turned up a few times. The chain combines TRBV16 with TRBJ1-5; D not certain. V was shortened by 0 bases and J by 2 bases, with 5 bases between the two germline ends. The CDR3 spans 14 residues. Germline V gene sequence: CDR1 KGHSY, CDR2 FQNENV. CDR3 region: CASSQSPRNQPQHF. For the CDR3, the DNA is TGTGCCAGCAGCCAATCGCCCCGCAATCAGCCCCAGCATTTT. Variable domain in full (rest from reference TRBV16 and TRBJ1-5): GEEVAQTPKHLVRGEGQKAKLYCAPIKGHSYVFWYQQVLKNEFKFLISFQNENVFDETGMPKERFSAKCLPNSPCSLEIQATKLEDSAVYFCASSQSPRNQPQHFGDGTRLSIL.

This chain links TRBV5-1 with TRBJ2-1; 9 bases fit TRBD1. The end of the DNA fits TRBJ2-7 better, so the J call may be wrong. CDR1 and CDR2 from the germline V gene are SGHRS and YFSETQ. The CDR3 runs 15 residues. CDR3 amino acids: CASSSDRGYDNEQYF. CDR3 sequence (DNA): TGCGCCAGCAGTTCTGACAGGGGGTATGACAATGAGCAGTACTTC.

The rearrangement uses TRBV20-1 and TRBJ1-5; D is perhaps TRBD1 (6 bases). The V end lost 6 bases, the J end lost 4 bases, and 13 bases lay between the germline ends. Germline CDR1 reads DFQATT; CDR2 reads SNEGSKA (reference sequence). The CDR3 sequence is 13 residues long. The CDR3 DNA sequence: TGCAGTGCCACGGACAGCGAGAATCAGCCCCAGCATTTT. Amino acids: CSATDSENQPQHF.

The chain recombines TRBV5-6 with TRBJ2-7; 7 nucleotides align to TRBD2. CDR3 length: 17 amino acids. Germline trimming cut 4 bases from V and 0 bases from J; bases unmatched to any gene: 13. The germline gives CDR1 SGHDT, CDR2 YYEEEE. This CDR3 reads CASSLFARGRASYEQYF. In DNA form, the CDR3 reads TGTGCCAGCAGCCTCTTCGCCCGTGGGAGGGCCTCCTACGAGCAGTACTTC. Variable domain in full (rest from reference TRBV5-6 and TRBJ2-7): DAGVTQSPTHLIKTRGQQVTLRCSPKSGHDTVSWYQQALGQGPQFIFQYYEEEERQRGNFPDRFSGHQFPNYSSELNVNALLLGDSALYLCASSLFARGRASYEQYFGPGTRLTVT.

The V call is TRBV6-2 or TRBV6-3, the J call TRBJ2-1; a possible D gene is TRBD2 (5 bases). The CDR3 contains 15 residues. Germline V gene sequence: CDR1 MNHEY, CDR2 SVGEGT. V lost 6 bases to trimming and J lost 3 bases, with 15 bases between them. The CDR3 nucleotides read TGTGCCAGCAGCTGGCTAAGCGGAAGCTACAATGAGCAGTTCTTC. The encoded protein is CASSWLSGSYNEQFF.

On this clonotype itself: The junction departs from the called germline gene at one end, perhaps through a read error. The rearrangement links TRBV7-7 to TRBJ2-1, with D unresolved. Per the germline V gene, CDR1 is SSHAT and CDR2 is FNYEAQ (reference sequence). The CDR3 is 15 residues long. The CDR3 DNA reads TGTGCTAGCAGCTTAGGGTCATCGACCACTGGTGAGCAGTTCTTC. Its protein product is CASSLGSSTTGEQFF.

This clonotype was detected once. The V gene is TRBV12-3 or TRBV12-4, the J gene TRBJ2-7; 9 positions match TRBD1. This CDR3 comprises 13 residues. The trim removed 6 bases at V and 5 bases at J, leaving 5 bases unmatched. The CDR3 protein is CASRWTGANEQYF. CDR3 nucleotides: TGTGCCAGCAGGTGGACAGGGGCAAACGAGCAGTACTTC.

The rearrangement links TRBV4-2 to TRBJ1-1; no reliable D call. The CDR3 consists of 14 residues. V was clipped by 1 base and J by 6 bases, with 12 bases between them. CDR1 and CDR2 from the germline V gene are LGHNA and YNFKEQ. The CDR3, as DNA: TGTGCCAGCAGCCAAGCGCGGGAGAGGGCTGAAGCTTTCTTT. Protein product: CASSQARERAEAFF.

This clonotype has a handful of counts. The chain combines TRBV20-1 with TRBJ2-7; 10 bases match TRBD1. Germline CDR1 and CDR2: DFQATT and SNEGSKA (reference sequence). CDR3 length equals 15 residues. The V gene end was trimmed by 4 bases and the J gene end by 5 bases; junction bases not matched to a gene: 11. The chain's CDR3 is CSANPGTGVLHEQYF. CDR3 sequence (DNA): TGCAGTGCTAACCCCGGGACAGGGGTTCTCCACGAGCAGTACTTC.

This clonotype was found a few times. J is TRBJ2-5 and V is TRBV5-5; D ambiguous. V shed 8 bases and J shed 11 bases, with 19 bases lying between them. Germline values: CDR1 SGHKS, CDR2 YYEKEE (reference sequence). This CDR3 comprises 12 residues. The CDR3 protein is CASIDSSLGQYF. DNA of the CDR3: TGTGCCAGTATCGACTCCTCCCTGGGGCAGTACTTC.

The rearrangement uses TRBV12-3 or TRBV12-4 and TRBJ2-4; possible D gene TRBD2, 5 bases. Gene TRBJ2-7 matches the end of the DNA better, so the J call may be wrong. This CDR3 has 13 residues. CDR3 coding DNA: TGTGCCAGCAGCCGAGGGCCCTTCTACGAGCAGTACTTC. This sequence encodes CASSRGPFYEQYF.

This clonotype has more than one count but fewer than ten. The V and J genes are TRBV13 and TRBJ2-1; D possibly corresponds to TRBD2 (6 bases). The CDR3 runs to 17 residues. The V gene's germline CDR1 is PRHDT and CDR2 FYEKMQ (reference sequence). Deletions cut 0 bases from V and 0 bases from J, with 12 bases between. For the CDR3, the DNA is TGTGCCAGCAGCTTAGGAGGGGAGGCGGGCTCCTACAATGAGCAGTTCTTC. It yields the protein CASSLGGEAGSYNEQFF. The full variable domain, with the rest looked up from reference TRBV13 and TRBJ2-1, is AAGVIQSPRHLIKEKRETATLKCYPIPRHDTVYWYQQGPGQDPQFLISFYEKMQSDKGSIPDRFSAQQFSDYHSELNMSSLELGDSALYFCASSLGGEAGSYNEQFFGPGTRLTVL.

The rearrangement uses TRBV12-3 or TRBV12-4 and TRBJ2-7, with D perhaps matching TRBD2 (6 bases). V was clipped by 4 bases and J by 2 bases, with 15 bases between them. This CDR3 region has 15 residues. The CDR3 here is CASSSPWTTTYEQYF. In nucleotides, the CDR3 is TGTGCCAGCAGTTCCCCCTGGACTACAACCTACGAGCAGTACTTC.

The chain combines TRBV27 with TRBJ2-7; 7 bases match TRBD1. The CDR3 runs to 15 residues. V trimming: 3 bases; J trimming: 1 base; junction bases outside the gene matches: 6. Per germline, CDR1 MNHEY and CDR2 SMNVEV (reference sequence). The CDR3 sequence is CASSLGQTLSYEQYF. CDR3 nucleotides: TGTGCCAGCAGTTTGGGACAGACGTTATCCTACGAGCAGTACTTC.

This chain connects TRBV12-3 or TRBV12-4 to TRBJ1-4; 10 bases are shared with TRBD1. V was clipped by 6 bases and J by 6 bases; unmatched bases: 7. CDR3 size: 15 residues. CDR3 DNA sequence: TGTGCCAGCAGGATTGCGGACAGGGGGTATGAAAAACTGTTTTTT. This translates into CASRIADRGYEKLFF.